The 28 T cell receptor beta chains given below trace back to one sample, sequenced in a study of cytomegalovirus exposure and HLA in healthy donors (TCRdb year 2017). Receptors were amplified or captured by the immunoSEQ multiplex PCR assay. A mixture of 60 forward primers for TCR Vbeta segments and 13 reverse primers for TCR Jbeta segments was used in the multiplex PCR. Sourced from immuneACCESS, this table was stored by TCRdb with only in-frame sequences that have V and J called. A share of the clones is absent; for the studies checked, an unresolved V gene accounts for under half, and the remainder has no known explanation. In all, the sample holds about 180,000 clones, and around 81% of those were seen once. Around 5.7% of the sample comes from the top ten. Sample: PBMCs. The receptor set was obtained from a man aged 35-49 years in good health and CMV-seronegative.

This sequence joins TRBV29-1 and TRBJ2-7, with D hard to call. Germline V gene sequence: CDR1 SQVTM, CDR2 ANQGSEA. Trimming stripped 0 bases from V and 0 bases from J, with 15 bases between. The CDR3 length is 16 residues. This CDR3 is CSVEEARSPSSYEQYF. The CDR3 DNA is TGCAGCGTTGAAGAGGCCCGGTCCCCTAGCTCCTACGAGCAGTACTTC.

The chain employs TRBV10-2 and TRBJ2-7; D is ambiguous. The V gene's germline CDR1 is WSHSY and CDR2 SAAADI. The V gene lost 3 bases and the J gene lost 7 bases, with 16 bases spanning the gap. This CDR3 has 14 residues. This CDR3 is CASSERGSFGEQYF. DNA of the CDR3: TGCGCCAGCAGTGAAAGAGGTTCGTTTGGTGAGCAGTACTTC.

The chain combines TRBV19 with TRBJ2-7; 7 nucleotides line up with TRBD2. V trimming: 3 bases; J trimming: 5 bases; junction bases outside the gene matches: 4. Germline loops: CDR1 LNHDA, CDR2 SQIVND (reference sequence). CDR3 length: 13 amino acids. CDR3 DNA sequence: TGTGCCAGTAGTATGGCGGGGAGGGACGAGCAGTACTTC. Its translation is CASSMAGRDEQYF.

The chain links TRBV5-6 to TRBJ2-5, with a weak D call TRBD2 (6 bases). Trimming stripped 6 bases from V and 3 bases from J, with 18 bases between. CDR3 length: 15 residues. Germline assignment: CDR1 SGHDT and CDR2 YYEEEE. The DNA for the CDR3 is TGTGCCAGCACCCACCTCCGGGACTTAGAAGAGACCCAGTACTTC. The encoded protein is CASTHLRDLEETQYF.

The chain recombines TRBV5-1 with TRBJ1-1, with a possible D match to TRBD1 (6 bases). Germline lookup yields CDR1 SGHRS and CDR2 YFSETQ. The CDR3 covers 15 residues. V was trimmed by 0 bases and J by 4 bases, leaving 13 bases between them. DNA of the CDR3: TGCGCCAGCAGCTTGGGGGGGCTTAGCTCCACTGAAGCTTTCTTT. It encodes CASSLGGLSSTEAFF.

The chain links TRBV2 to TRBJ2-7; the match to TRBD1 covers 10 bases. Trimming cost V 3 bases and J 2 bases; bases outside gene matches: 4. The CDR3 contains 15 residues. Germline V CDR1 and CDR2: SNHLY, FYNNEI. The CDR3 spells CASSEGQGTTYEQYF. For the CDR3, the DNA is TGTGCCAGCAGTGAGGGACAGGGGACCACCTACGAGCAGTACTTC.

This chain uses TRBV5-1 with TRBJ2-5; D is perhaps TRBD2 (6 bases). This CDR3 comprises 15 residues. Germline CDR1 is SGHRS and CDR2 is YFSETQ. Trimming shortened V by 0 bases and J by 3 bases, and 12 bases separated the two germline ends. CDR3 bases: TGCGCCAGCAGCTTGGCTCGGGGGTCCGAAGAGACCCAGTACTTC. Translated: CASSLARGSEETQYF. The full variable domain, rest sourced from reference TRBV5-1 and TRBJ2-5, is KAGVTQTPRYLIKTRGQQVTLSCSPISGHRSVSWYQQTPGQGLQFLFEYFSETQRNKGNFPGRFSGRQFSNSRSEMNVSTLELGDSALYLCASSLARGSEETQYFGPGTRLLVL.

The chain joins TRBV2 to TRBJ2-7; no clear D. Germline V gives CDR1 SNHLY, CDR2 FYNNEI. Trimming stripped 7 bases from V and 8 bases from J, with 9 bases between. This CDR3 has 10 amino acids. CDR3 region: CASTPEKQYF. The DNA of the CDR3 is TGTGCCAGCACCCCCGAGAAGCAGTACTTC.

The chain joins TRBV6-5 to TRBJ2-3, with a tentative D call TRBD2 (6 bases). V dropped 6 bases and J dropped 1 base, with 14 bases sitting between them. The CDR3 contains 15 residues. CDR1 and CDR2 (germline): MNHEY, SVGAGI. The CDR3 coding sequence is TGTGCCAGCAGCCTAGCGAGGGCCCGCACAGATACGCAGTATTTT. Its translation: CASSLARARTDTQYF.

This clone was seen more than once but under ten times. The chain carries TRBV9 and TRBJ1-6, with D possibly being TRBD1 (5 bases). The CDR3 is 16 amino acids. CDR1 is SGDLS and CDR2 is YYNGEE in the germline V gene. With 4 bases removed from V and 6 bases from J, the gap between germline ends came to 17 bases. The CDR3 DNA reads as TGTGCCAGCAGCATCATGGGGCGGGACGGTAATTCACCCCTCCACTTT. This gives the protein CASSIMGRDGNSPLHF.

The chain carries TRBV4-1 and TRBJ1-1, with TRBD1 as a possible D gene (5 bases). The CDR3 length is 14 residues. V gave up 4 bases and J gave up 1 base, with 10 bases separating them. Germline V gene lookup returns CDR1 MGHRA and CDR2 YSYEKL. In DNA, the CDR3 is TGCGCCAGCAGCCCCCGCGGGGGGAACACTGAAGCTTTCTTT. Protein product: CASSPRGGNTEAFF.

This chain uses TRBV9 with TRBJ1-6; 9 positions agree with TRBD1. CDR1 and CDR2 from the germline V gene are SGDLS and YYNGEE. The V gene end was trimmed by 0 bases and the J gene end by 0 bases; junction bases not matched to a gene: 10. CDR3 length: 20 residues. The CDR3 protein is CASSVGGQGPGSSYNSPLHF. DNA for the CDR3: TGTGCCAGCAGCGTAGGGGGACAGGGTCCAGGGAGCTCCTATAATTCACCCCTCCACTTT.

On this clone: Germline and junction disagree at one end, which may indicate a read error. The chain combines TRBV29-1 with TRBJ1-3; D is perhaps TRBD1 (5 bases). Germline values: CDR1 SQVTM, CDR2 ANQGSEA. The CDR3 runs 13 residues. The CDR3 protein is CGVESDNRNTIYF. For the CDR3, the DNA is TGCGGCGTTGAATCGGACAATAGGAACACCATATATTTT.

The chain employs TRBV4-3 and TRBJ2-2, with D uncertain. Trimming stripped 1 base from V and 6 bases from J, with 18 bases between. Per the germline V gene, CDR1 is LGHNA and CDR2 is YSLEER. The CDR3 contains 17 residues. CDR3 amino acids: CASSQGRNLPYAGELFF. The CDR3 DNA is TGCGCCAGCAGCCAAGGCAGGAACCTACCCTACGCCGGGGAGCTGTTTTTT.

The chain links TRBV20-1 to TRBJ2-5, with D perhaps TRBD2 (6 bases). V lost 6 bases and J lost 5, with 10 bases in between. Germline CDR1 DFQATT, CDR2 SNEGSKA (reference sequence). The CDR3 length is 11 residues. In DNA, the CDR3 is TGCAGTGCCCACCGGGGGGAGACCCAGTACTTC. Amino acid sequence: CSAHRGETQYF.

The chain joins TRBV9 to TRBJ1-3, with 8 nucleotides matching TRBD1. Trimming at V came to 0 bases and at J to 4 bases, leaving 0 bases not matched to a gene. Germline CDR1 is SGDLS and CDR2 is YYNGEE. This CDR3 has 14 residues. This CDR3 reads CASSVGDRGNTIYF. The CDR3 DNA reads TGTGCCAGCAGCGTAGGGGACAGGGGAAACACCATATATTTT.

The chain employs TRBV5-1 and TRBJ2-1; 9 bases agree with TRBD1. J was trimmed by 5 bases and V by 1 base; bases with no gene match: 1. The germline V gene encodes CDR1 SGHRS and CDR2 YFSETQ. The CDR3 consists of 14 residues. In DNA form, the CDR3 reads TGCGCCAGCAGCTTGACAGGGGGCCACAATGAGCAGTTCTTC. This gives the protein CASSLTGGHNEQFF.

The chain is built from TRBV11-3 and TRBJ1-1; 8 bases are shared with TRBD1. CDR3 length: 15 amino acids. In germline, CDR1 is SGHNT, CDR2 YENEEA. The V gene end was trimmed by 5 bases and the J gene end by 2 bases; junction bases not matched to a gene: 7. CDR3 residues: CASSLGQGDNTEAFF. The CDR3 DNA reads TGTGCCAGCAGCCTCGGACAGGGCGACAACACTGAAGCTTTCTTT.

The genes are TRBV5-1 and TRBJ1-3, with 8 bases lining up with TRBD1. Germline CDR1 reads SGHRS; CDR2 reads YFSETQ. CDR3 length: 17 amino acids. V lost 6 bases, J lost 0 bases, and 11 bases stayed unmatched. CDR3 in DNA: TGCGCCAGCAACATCGGGACAGGATCTTACTCTGGAAACACCATATATTTT. This encodes CASNIGTGSYSGNTIYF.

The chain recombines TRBV4-1 with TRBJ2-7; D is undetermined. V lost 0 bases, J lost 9 bases, and 6 bases lay in between. CDR1 and CDR2 (germline): MGHRA, YSYEKL. The CDR3 is made up of 11 amino acids. CDR3 DNA sequence: TGCGCCAGCAGCCAAGACGCCGGGCAGTACTTC. This encodes CASSQDAGQYF.

J is TRBJ2-6 and V is TRBV19; D unresolved. This CDR3 has 12 residues. Per germline, CDR1 LNHDA and CDR2 SQIVND (reference sequence). Trimming shortened V by 8 bases and J by 9 bases, and 11 bases separated the two germline ends. CDR3 coding DNA: TGTGCCAGTTTAAATCGCGTCAACGTCCTGACTTTC. It yields the protein CASLNRVNVLTF.

Here the CDR3 reads CASSPAGHEQYF. The CDR3 nucleotides read TGTGCCAGCTCTCCAGCAGGCCACGAGCAGTACTTC. The rearrangement links TRBV18 to TRBJ2-7, with no clear D. Germline CDR1 is KGHSH and CDR2 is LQKENI. The CDR3 spans 12 residues. V was cut by 6 bases and J by 5 bases, with 11 bases left in between. The full variable domain, rest sourced from reference TRBV18 and TRBJ2-7, is NAGVMQNPRHLVRRRGQEARLRCSPMKGHSHVYWYRQLPEEGLKFMVYLQKENIIDESGMPKERFSAEFPKEGPSILRIQQVVRGDSAAYFCASSPAGHEQYFGPGTRLTVT.

This rearrangement joins TRBV18 to TRBJ2-5, with 9 positions matching TRBD1. This CDR3 comprises 15 residues. The germline V gene encodes CDR1 KGHSH and CDR2 LQKENI. Trimming at V came to 6 bases and at J to 2 bases, leaving 7 bases not matched to a gene. CDR3 coding DNA: TGTGCCAGCTCCCCCGACAGGGGGTGGCAAGAGACCCAGTACTTC. Translation: CASSPDRGWQETQYF.

The V and J genes are TRBV5-5 and TRBJ2-7, with a possible D match to TRBD2 (6 bases). The CDR3 runs to 13 residues. The V end lost 4 bases, the J end lost 2 bases, and 10 bases lay between the germline ends. Germline loops: CDR1 SGHKS, CDR2 YYEKEE (reference sequence). The chain's CDR3 is CASSGGGTYEQYF. The DNA for the CDR3 is TGTGCCAGCAGCGGTGGAGGGACCTACGAGCAGTACTTC.

This clone was recorded only once. The chain combines TRBV5-4 with TRBJ2-7; D may be TRBD2 (6 bases). The germline CDR1 and CDR2 sequences are SGHNT and YYREEE (reference sequence). The CDR3 has 15 residues. Trimming shortened V by 4 bases and J by 6 bases, and 20 bases separated the two germline ends. The CDR3 is CASSVLARKVGEQYF. The CDR3 region has the DNA TGTGCCAGCAGCGTACTAGCCCGAAAAGTCGGCGAGCAGTACTTC. Together with reference TRBV5-4 and TRBJ2-7, the CDR3 gives the full variable domain: ETGVTQSPTHLIKTRGQQVTLRCSSQSGHNTVSWYQQALGQGPQFIFQYYREEENGRGNFPPRFSGLQFPNYSSELNVNALELDDSALYLCASSVLARKVGEQYFGPGTRLTVT.

The V and J genes are TRBV7-2 and TRBJ1-2; possibly TRBD1 for D (5 bases). This CDR3 comprises 16 residues. V lost 5 bases and J lost 0, with 16 bases in between. CDR1 is SGHTA and CDR2 is FQGNSA in the germline V gene. CDR3 sequence reads: CASSPPPGYTNYGYTF. CDR3 nucleotide sequence: TGTGCCAGCAGCCCCCCTCCAGGGTACACTAACTATGGCTACACCTTC.

J is TRBJ2-7 and V is TRBV23-1; possibly TRBD2 for D (6 bases). TRBV23-1 is placed among ORFs of uncertain function. V lost 3 bases to trimming and J lost 5 bases, with 14 bases between them. The CDR3 is 14 residues long. The CDR3 DNA reads as TGCGCCAGCAGTCATTGGACGGCGGGGAACGAGCAGTACTTC. Encoded protein: CASSHWTAGNEQYF.

This sequence joins TRBV19 and TRBJ1-2, with TRBD1 matching 8 bases. Trimming cost V 7 bases and J 2 bases; bases outside gene matches: 3. The length of the CDR3 is 13 residues. Germline V gene sequence: CDR1 LNHDA, CDR2 SQIVND (reference sequence). Here the CDR3 reads CASTRTGNYGYTF. CDR3 coding DNA: TGTGCCAGTACCAGGACAGGGAACTATGGCTACACCTTC. The full variable domain, completed using reference TRBV19 and TRBJ1-2, is DGGITQSPKYLFRKEGQNVTLSCEQNLNHDAMYWYRQDPGQGLRLIYYSQIVNDFQKGDIAEGYSVSREKKESFPLTVTSAQKNPTAFYLCASTRTGNYGYTFGSGTRLTVV.